The clone carrying this TCR beta chain was seen just once. Its antigen is not identified. The sample originates from a study of T-cell reconstitution after alpha-beta-depleted transplantation in children. V dropped 1 base and J dropped 2 bases, with 9 bases sitting between them. CDR1 DFQATT and CDR2 SNEGSKA come from the germline V gene (reference sequence). The CDR3 spans 13 residues. Study-wide findings and caveats: As was reported, about two months after transplant, alpha-beta T cells came from several hundred expanded graft clones.

It was with unique molecular identifiers that the TCRbeta library was prepared. Each CDR3 protein gets one entry after TCRdb re-called the PCR reads with MiXCR. Among roughly 160,000 distinct CDR3 sequences listed, 11% were seen once. The receptor comes from a boy aged 2 to 10 with acute myeloid leukemia, due to receive a stem cell transplant. The sample here was PBMCs, taken before TCRalphabeta/CD19-depleted stem cell transplant. The rearrangement joins TRBV20-1 to TRBJ2-7; D perhaps matches TRBD1 (6 bases). The CDR3 spells CSARGQATYEQYF. For the CDR3, the DNA is TGCAGTGCTAGAGGACAGGCTACCTACGAGCAGTACTTC.